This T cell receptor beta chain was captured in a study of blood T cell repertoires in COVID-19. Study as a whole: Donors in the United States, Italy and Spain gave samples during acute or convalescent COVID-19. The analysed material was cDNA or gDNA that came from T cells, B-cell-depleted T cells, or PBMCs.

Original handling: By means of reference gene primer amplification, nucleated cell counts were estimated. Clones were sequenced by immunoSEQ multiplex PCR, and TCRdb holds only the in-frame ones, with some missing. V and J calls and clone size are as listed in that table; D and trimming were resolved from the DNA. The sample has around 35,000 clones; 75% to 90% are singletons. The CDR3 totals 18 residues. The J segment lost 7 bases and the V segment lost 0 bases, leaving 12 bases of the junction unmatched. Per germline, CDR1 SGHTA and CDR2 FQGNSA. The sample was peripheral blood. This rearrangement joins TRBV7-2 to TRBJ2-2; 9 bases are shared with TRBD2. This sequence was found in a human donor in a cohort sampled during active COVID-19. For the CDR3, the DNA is TGTGCCAGCAGCTTAGCACCCCCAGCGGGAGGCTCCAACGGGGAGCTGTTTTTT. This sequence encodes CASSLAPPAGGSNGELFF.